This T cell receptor beta chain appears in the sequencing data of a study of blood T cells in healthy people across ages (dated by TCRdb to between 2014 and 2017). About the full investigation: In model experiments, roughly one uniquely barcoded TCR beta cDNA molecule per two T cells was captured by template switching. The study analyzed two additional independent replicas of 1 million unique cDNA reads from the same blood draw for two donors, one aged 18 to 30 and one aged 80 or older. Age-related changes in TCR beta repertoire diversity were measured in the study by deep sequencing normalized with unique cDNA molecular identifiers. To avoid experimental bias, donors of different ages were distributed randomly across sequencing lanes. Donors were grouped into four age groups: young (average 16 years), middle-aged (39), aged (approximately 58) and long-lived (around 80). Broader findings and caveats from the paper: Compared with the aged group, more naive CD4+ T cells, fewer expanded clones and increased TCR diversity were shown by the long-lived group, suggesting age selection. A strong correlation was found between observed TCR beta diversity and the percentage of naive T cells measured by flow cytometry. Observed TCR beta diversity per million T cells fell roughly linearly with age, and a significant reduction was already apparent by age around 44. Total diversity estimates from one million sequenced T cells were considered lower bounds and underestimates. Since profiling was done on bulk unsorted PBMCs, naive and antigen-experienced compartments could not be conclusively compared. Donor CMV infection status was unknown, potentially confounding age-related changes in expanded clonotypes.

Spanning cysteine to phenylalanine, the CDR3 consists of 14 amino acids. CDR3 DNA is the only sequence kept; it has 42 bases, read in frame from the first base. Deletion took 8 bases off V and 0 bases off J, with a span of 13 bases between the germline ends. The germline V gene (reference sequence) sets CDR1 to SEHNR and CDR2 to FQNEAQ. A few counts support this clonotype. Its antigen is unknown. Nothing much larger sits one base from this clone, and base qualities are not available. The donors were 40 or so Caucasian individuals from Russia, aged roughly 6 to 100 years, who were systemically healthy. About 9.6 milliliters of peripheral blood were collected from each donor into EDTA-treated Vacutainer tubes. Ficoll-Paque density-gradient centrifugation was used to isolate PBMCs, with at least 6 million obtained per sample. Trizol reagent was used to extract total RNA from the PBMCs, yielding at least 5 micrograms per sample. For every donor, an aliquot of PBMCs went through flow cytometry to measure the percentages of naive CD45RAhigh/CD27high T cells.

The method was 5' RACE. TCRdb names Illumina HiSeq 2500 as the instrument used. A second PCR of about 6 to 12 cycles was run with a J-beta primer mix and a sample-barcoded 5' primer. Each TCR beta cDNA molecule received a unique molecular identifier from a template-switch 5' adaptor carrying 12 random nucleotides. Each sample yielded at least 3 million CDR3-containing paired-end reads. First-strand cDNA synthesis was performed from all RNA using the Mint cDNA synthesis kit, with priming by a TRBC-specific oligonucleotide. Following uracil-DNA glycosylase treatment, all cDNA underwent a first 18-cycle PCR with the universal primers M1SS and BC2_uni_R. The original methods were these. Normalization of each sample was performed by random selection of 1 million high-quality reads, each carrying a distinct molecular identifier. Instead of being binned into consensus sequences, reads that shared molecular identifiers were thrown out. MiTCR, run with a Q25 quality threshold and the strictest error-elimination algorithm, handled CDR3 identification, clonotype clustering and error correction. A nonparametric unseen species model using Euler transformation provided a lower-bound estimate of total TCR beta diversity. TCRdb reran the public reads through fastp at Q25 and MiXCR, keeping productive beta chains. Duplicate CDR3 protein sequences are folded into a single record with the most common DNA and genes. Here the V and J calls rest on TCRdb's processing, not on the authors' analysis. The sample has 250,000 to 300,000 distinct CDR3 sequences on record, roughly 29% of them singletons. Approximately 30% of the sample goes to the ten largest clones.

Recombination linked TRBV7-9 to TRBJ1-2, with TRBD1 perhaps the D gene, on 5 matching bases. The TCR comes from a woman aged 65 to 85 in good health. The sequenced sample was blood. This receptor has the CDR3 CASQGSPANYGYTF. The DNA is TGTGCCAGCCAGGGTTCTCCAGCTAACTATGGCTACACCTTC.